Listed here are 26 T cell receptor beta chains from one sample, sequenced in a study of cytomegalovirus exposure and HLA in healthy donors. In the PCR, 60 Vbeta and 13 Jbeta primers were used. Sequencing used immunoSEQ multiplex PCR; TCRdb keeps in-frame clones, though not all of them. This sample yields around 62,000 clones, of which around 80% are seen a single time; 2.5% to 3% belongs to the top ten. The specimen was PBMCs. The receptors derive from a woman younger than 45 in good health and CMV-seronegative.

This clone came up a few times. The chain joins TRBV4-1 to TRBJ2-1; tentatively, D is TRBD1 (6 bases). The CDR3 loop spans 15 amino acids. The V end was cut by 6 bases, the J end by 4 bases, with 16 bases between. CDR1 MGHRA and CDR2 YSYEKL come from the germline V gene. CDR3 amino acids: CASRLIQGHYNEQFF. The DNA for the CDR3 is TGCGCCAGCAGACTAATTCAGGGACATTACAATGAGCAGTTCTTC.

This rearrangement joins TRBV10-1 to TRBJ2-6; unclear D gene. V was clipped by 0 bases and J by 2 bases, with 11 bases between them. Per germline, CDR1 WNHNN and CDR2 SYGVQD (reference sequence). CDR3 length: 17 amino acids. The CDR3 DNA reads TGCGCCAGCAGTGAGTCTTCGCCTACCACTGGGGCCAACGTCCTGACTTTC. This gives the protein CASSESSPTTGANVLTF.

V gene TRBV27 combines with J gene TRBJ2-4; no firm D call. Trimming took off 4 bases at V and 1 base at J, with 17 bases between the two ends. From germline, CDR1 is MNHEY and CDR2 SMNVEV (reference sequence). The CDR3 extends over 17 amino acids. CDR3 sequence: CASSSTPPVTAKNIQYF. The DNA of the CDR3 is TGTGCCAGCAGTTCTACGCCACCCGTCACCGCCAAAAACATTCAGTACTTC.

This chain joins TRBV4-3 and TRBJ1-1; a weak D match, TRBD1 (5 bases). This CDR3 is built from 15 residues. With 1 base removed from V and 4 bases from J, the gap between germline ends came to 13 bases. CDR1 and CDR2 (germline): LGHNA, YSLEER. In nucleotides, the CDR3 is TGCGCCAGCAGCCAAGGGGCAGGGTTGATCACTGAAGCTTTCTTT. Its translation: CASSQGAGLITEAFF.

The chain joins TRBV5-5 to TRBJ1-1; 7 bases are shared with TRBD1. Trimming cost V 4 bases and J 1 base; bases outside gene matches: 4. The CDR3 is made up of 14 amino acids. Germline V gene sequence: CDR1 SGHKS, CDR2 YYEKEE (reference sequence). CDR3 loop: CASSIQGWNTEAFF. The CDR3 DNA follows: TGTGCCAGCAGCATACAGGGGTGGAACACTGAAGCTTTCTTT.

As for this clone: Sequence at one end of the junction differs from germline and may be a read error. The chain is built from TRBV7-9 and TRBJ1-2; 7 positions agree with TRBD1. The CDR3 has 15 residues. The germline V gene encodes CDR1 SEHNR and CDR2 FQNEAQ (reference sequence). The CDR3 spells CSSSPRTGVNYGYTF. CDR3 bases: TGTTCCAGCAGCCCGAGGACAGGAGTTAACTATGGCTACACCTTC.

The rearrangement links TRBV11-2 to TRBJ2-5; the match to TRBD2 covers 9 bases. Germline values: CDR1 SGHAT, CDR2 FQNNGV. With V trimmed by 5 bases and J by 11 bases, 27 bases remained unmatched. The CDR3 length is 19 residues. CDR3 coding DNA: TGTGCCAGCAGCCGGAAGGTTAGCGGGGGCTCAGGGGTCGTTCGGGAGCAGTACTTC. Its protein product is CASSRKVSGGSGVVREQYF.

This clone has just one count. One junction end does not reproduce the germline sequence, and a read error may be involved. This chain connects TRBV10-3 to TRBJ2-5; D is unresolved. The V gene's germline CDR1 is ENHRY and CDR2 SYGVKD. The CDR3 covers 13 residues. The CDR3, as DNA: TGTGCCGTCAGTTTCCCCCCCGAAGAGACCCAGTACTTC. Protein sequence: CAVSFPPEETQYF.

This clone was detected a few times. The V and J genes are TRBV19 and TRBJ2-7, with D possibly TRBD1 on 6 matching bases. Trimming took off 3 bases at V and 2 bases at J, with 11 bases between the two ends. CDR1 and CDR2 from the germline V gene are LNHDA and SQIVND (reference sequence). This CDR3 has 14 amino acids. The CDR3 DNA sequence: TGTGCCAGTAGTATTCGGGACAAACCCTACGAGCAGTACTTC. Residues: CASSIRDKPYEQYF.

This clone was observed a few times. The chain carries TRBV6-1 and TRBJ1-5, with TRBD1 identical over 9 bases. Germline V gene lookup returns CDR1 MNHNS and CDR2 SASEGT. The CDR3 extends over 18 amino acids. V lost 4 bases, J lost 3 bases, and 13 bases stayed unmatched. The chain's CDR3 is CASSVPPGTGKTNQPQHF. Here the CDR3 DNA reads TGTGCCAGCAGTGTACCTCCCGGGACAGGGAAAACCAATCAGCCCCAGCATTTT.

Regarding this clone: The sample contains more than one DNA sequence encoding this CDR3. The chain employs TRBV5-1 and TRBJ2-7, with TRBD1 matching over 11 bases. The germline V gene has CDR1 SGHRS and CDR2 YFSETQ. V shed 3 bases, J shed 1 base, and the junction held 3 bases outside the gene matches. CDR3 size: 15 residues. CDR3 in amino acids: CASSSGTGGSYEQYF. CDR3 DNA: TGCGCCAGCAGCTCCGGGACAGGGGGGTCCTACGAGCAGTACTTC.

The genes are TRBV19 and TRBJ1-2; 12 bases match TRBD1. Trimming cost V 3 bases and J 7 bases; bases outside gene matches: 3. The CDR3 runs to 14 residues. Germline-derived CDR1 and CDR2 are LNHDA and SQIVND (reference sequence). CDR3 amino acids: CASSMGQGATGYTF. CDR3 bases: TGTGCCAGTAGTATGGGACAGGGGGCAACTGGCTACACCTTC. Full variable domain (remainder filled in from reference TRBV19 and TRBJ1-2): DGGITQSPKYLFRKEGQNVTLSCEQNLNHDAMYWYRQDPGQGLRLIYYSQIVNDFQKGDIAEGYSVSREKKESFPLTVTSAQKNPTAFYLCASSMGQGATGYTFGSGTRLTVV.

This clone was observed a few times. The CDR3 DNA follows: TGTGCCAGCAGCAAAAAGGCGATCACAGGGGGAGGAAACACCATATATTTT. It specifies CASSKKAITGGGNTIYF. The rearrangement joins TRBV21-1 to TRBJ1-3; TRBD1 reflects the table's D call only, with no check against the DNA. TRBV21-1 has pseudogene status. This CDR3 has 17 residues.

This clone has a handful of counts. The chain joins TRBV18 to TRBJ2-7; 9 bases line up with TRBD1. CDR3 size: 15 residues. In germline, CDR1 is KGHSH, CDR2 LQKENI. V was pared by 5 bases and J by 7 bases, with 12 bases of the junction left unmatched. CDR3 sequence: CASSERRDRAGEQYF. CDR3 DNA: TGTGCCAGCTCAGAGCGCCGGGACAGGGCGGGAGAGCAGTACTTC.

The genes are TRBV7-9 and TRBJ2-3, with a possible D match to TRBD1 (6 bases). CDR1 is SEHNR, CDR2 FQNEAQ, per germline (reference sequence). Deletions cut 2 bases from V and 11 bases from J, with 14 bases between. The CDR3 loop spans 13 amino acids. CDR3 coding DNA: TGTGCCAGCAGCTTAAGAATGACAGGTTGGCAGTATTTT. Its protein is CASSLRMTGWQYF.

V and J are TRBV2 and TRBJ1-2; maybe TRBD1 (6 bases). V was trimmed by 10 bases and J by 4 bases, leaving 16 bases between them. This CDR3 region has 13 residues. Germline V lookup: CDR1 SNHLY, CDR2 FYNNEI. CDR3 sequence: CATRAGATYGYTF. CDR3 coding DNA: TGTGCCACCCGGGCGGGGGCTACCTATGGCTACACCTTC.

Only a few counts were recorded for this clone. This rearrangement joins TRBV29-1 to TRBJ1-2, with D possibly TRBD1 on 6 matching bases. There are 13 residues in the CDR3. In germline, CDR1 is SQVTM, CDR2 ANQGSEA. Trimming pared 7 bases from V and 0 bases from J, leaving 12 bases between. The CDR3 coding sequence is TGCAGCGCTACGGACAGTCCTAACTATGGCTACACCTTC. Translating it yields CSATDSPNYGYTF.

The chain combines TRBV7-2 with TRBJ2-2, with 7 bases identical to TRBD1. CDR3 size: 16 residues. The V gene end was trimmed by 6 bases and the J gene end by 5 bases; junction bases not matched to a gene: 12. Germline loops: CDR1 SGHTA, CDR2 FQGNSA. The CDR3 sequence is CASRLVTGDETGELFF. DNA for the CDR3: TGTGCCAGCAGACTCGTAACAGGGGATGAGACCGGGGAGCTGTTTTTT.

V gene TRBV29-1 combines with J gene TRBJ1-2; no clear D. Trimming removed 3 bases from V and 0 bases from J, with 11 bases in between. The CDR3 consists of 14 residues. CDR1 is SQVTM, CDR2 ANQGSEA, per germline. CDR3 DNA sequence: TGCAGCGTTGATTACCCCGGGGCTAACTATGGCTACACCTTC. Translation gives CSVDYPGANYGYTF.

Only a few counts were recorded for this clone. The V gene is TRBV7-2, the J gene TRBJ2-1; tentative D call: TRBD2 (6 bases). The CDR3 spans 14 residues. Germline lookup yields CDR1 SGHTA and CDR2 FQGNSA. The ends were cut back, 6 bases at V and 4 bases at J, with 13 bases in the middle. CDR3 region: CASRGGNRYNEQFF. CDR3 sequence (DNA): TGTGCCAGCAGGGGCGGGAACAGATACAATGAGCAGTTCTTC.

This clone appeared a single time. This chain links TRBV7-9 with TRBJ2-4; D may be TRBD2 (5 bases). CDR1 is SEHNR, CDR2 FQNEAQ, per germline (reference sequence). This CDR3 is 15 amino acids long. Trimming took off 0 bases at V and 3 bases at J, with 9 bases between the two ends. CDR3 amino acids: CASSLALEGKNIQYF. In DNA, the CDR3 is TGTGCCAGCAGCTTAGCACTAGAAGGCAAAAACATTCAGTACTTC.

V and J are TRBV11-3 and TRBJ2-7; D possibly corresponds to TRBD2 (6 bases). Trimming shortened V by 2 bases and J by 4 bases, and 12 bases separated the two germline ends. Per the germline V gene, CDR1 is SGHNT and CDR2 is YENEEA. The CDR3 runs to 14 residues. CDR3 nucleotide sequence: TGTGCCAGCAGCTTAAAGGGCGGGATTTACGAGCAGTACTTC. This encodes CASSLKGGIYEQYF.

This chain connects TRBV14 to TRBJ1-3, with 7 positions matching TRBD1. This CDR3 spans 18 amino acids. Unmatched junction bases numbered 18, after V lost 6 bases and J lost 4 bases. Per the germline V gene, CDR1 is SGHDN and CDR2 is FVKESK. For the CDR3, the DNA is TGTGCCAGCAGTAGAAATTTAGGGGGCACGGTTGCCGGAAACACCATATATTTT. Translated: CASSRNLGGTVAGNTIYF.

The V and J genes are TRBV7-9 and TRBJ1-1; D remains unclear. Germline assignment: CDR1 SEHNR and CDR2 FQNEAQ (reference sequence). Deletions cut 1 base from V and 5 bases from J, with 11 bases between. The CDR3 sequence is 14 residues long. The CDR3 DNA reads TGTGCCAGCAGCTTAGTCCCGGGGTGGACTGAAGCTTTCTTT. Its translation is CASSLVPGWTEAFF. The variable domain in full, with the rest retrieved from reference TRBV7-9 and TRBJ1-1, is DTGVSQNPRHKITKRGQNVTFRCDPISEHNRLYWYRQTLGQGPEFLTYFQNEAQLEKSRLLSDRFSAERPKGSFSTLEIQRTEQGDSAMYLCASSLVPGWTEAFFGQGTRLTVV.

This rearrangement joins TRBV27 to TRBJ2-5; 9 nucleotides agree with TRBD2. The J call is uncertain, as TRBJ2-7 better fits the DNA end. This CDR3 has 17 amino acids. Per germline, CDR1 MNHEY and CDR2 SMNVEV (reference sequence). CDR3 coding DNA: TGTGCCAGCAGTTTTTTGGGTCGAGCGGGGGGTACCTACGAGCAGTACTTC. Translated: CASSFLGRAGGTYEQYF.

The chain couples TRBV18 to TRBJ2-7; 10 bases line up with TRBD1. The germline V gene encodes CDR1 KGHSH and CDR2 LQKENI. With V trimmed by 6 bases and J by 6 bases, 8 bases remained unmatched. This CDR3 is 14 amino acids long. The DNA of the CDR3 is TGTGCCAGCTCCCTTGACAGGGGGCTCGGCGAGCAGTACTTC. Translating it yields CASSLDRGLGEQYF.